This entry is about one TCR beta chain. Antigen unknown. The CDR3 runs to 14 residues. The V segment lost 5 bases and the J segment 4 bases; nucleotides outside the gene matches: 5. The V gene's germline CDR1 is SGHVS and CDR2 FQNEAQ. The treatment here: approximately 10-day PBMC culture with coronavirus spike peptide pools or control peptides (ViraFEST assay). Convalescent patients tested SARS-CoV-2 PCR positive from March to December 2020, before Alpha, Beta and Delta emerged. IL-2 (about 10 IU/ml) and peptide pools (about 10 ug/ml) were added to cultures of over 1.5 million PBMCs per well. These data originate in a study of vaccination and CD4 T cells after COVID-19. Study-wide results and limits: Convalescent patients showed a median roughly 90% of reactive clones that were seen only post-vaccination. Convalescent patients' clones that were vaccine-specific were spike mono-reactive in 304 of 307 cases.

Cultured CD4+ T-cell DNA underwent Oncomine TCR Beta short-read sequencing. Each CDR3 protein is one row after TCRdb ran MiXCR on the PCR reads. The sample holds some 11,000 distinct CDR3 sequences; around 52% are singletons and the top ten take approximately 15%. The chain joins TRBV7-8 to TRBJ1-5, with 7 bases lining up with TRBD1. This clonotype was sampled from a human donor who had recovered from COVID-19. The sequencing input was CD4+ T cells from blood, cultured in vitro. CDR3 in amino acids: CASSPGQPNQPQHF. DNA for the CDR3: TGTGCCAGCAGCCCGGGACAGCCTAATCAGCCCCAGCATTTT.